This T cell receptor beta chain was recovered during a study of cytomegalovirus exposure and HLA in healthy donors (TCRdb year 2017). Turning to the overall study: The roughly 670 repertoires of the first cohort and the roughly 120 validation repertoires were produced on the same platform, according to a later analysis. The study was designed to test whether signatures of past pathogen exposure could be identified by cataloging public T cell receptors. Besides the first cohort of 550 to 750 subjects, a separate validation cohort made up of 95 to 150 different subjects was used. The study combined high-throughput TCR immunosequencing, statistical association of individual TCRs with disease status, and machine learning to predict cytomegalovirus infection status.

The junction shows trimming of 5 bases on V and 7 bases on J, plus 17 bases between the germline ends. CDR1 is given as MNHEY and CDR2 as SVGAGI, both from the germline V gene. Its CDR3 holds 15 amino acids, cysteine through phenylalanine. Only CDR3 DNA is held: 45 bases, read in frame from base 1. The library came from the immunoSEQ multiplex PCR assay. The paper's data handling went like this. To diagnose cytomegalovirus status from the catalog of TCR beta chain sequences, a statistical classification framework was built. Entries here come from immuneACCESS through TCRdb and include only in-frame sequences with V and J called. Some clones fail to appear in such tables; in the studies checked, an unresolved V gene covers under half of the shortfall, and the cause of the remainder is unknown. Clonal size and the V and J genes are those of that table, whereas D and trimming came from the DNA. This sample has about 200,000 clones in its table, and approximately 82% of those were observed once. The ten largest clonotypes hold about an eighth of the sample.

About this clone: Its antigen specificity is not known. Per-base quality was not reported, and no clone a single base away is much larger than it.

Beyond this particular receptor, the publication reports: A total of 164 TCR beta chains were listed by the study as associated with cytomegalovirus. Three of the identified cytomegalovirus-associated TCR beta chains were confirmed in vitro to be specific for cytomegalovirus antigens. The authors suggested that the approach could potentially be generalized to other disease states and immunological phenotypes. Across donors, most TCR sequences were observed very rarely, whereas some public TCRs were present in many individuals. In both the original and validation cohorts, the classifier was reported to diagnose cytomegalovirus status with high specificity and sensitivity. A later analysis lacked HLA typing for the validation cohort, so it scored co-occurrence in that cohort across all 120 repertoires. A later analysis found that TCRs clustered in the first cohort also tended to co-occur in the 120 or so validation repertoires, with about 94% of cluster scores above 0.

Separate from the roughly 660-subject first cohort, the validation cohort of about 130 subjects was the group to which the donors belonged. The V gene is TRBV6-5 and the J gene is TRBJ1-4; TRBD1 is a possible D gene, resting on 5 matching bases. The sample was PBMCs. The source of this sequence is a woman in her thirties in good health and CMV-seropositive. The nucleotides read TGTGCCAGCAGTCGGAAAGGGGCGGCAGTTGAAAAACTGTTTTTT. The encoded protein is CASSRKGAAVEKLFF.